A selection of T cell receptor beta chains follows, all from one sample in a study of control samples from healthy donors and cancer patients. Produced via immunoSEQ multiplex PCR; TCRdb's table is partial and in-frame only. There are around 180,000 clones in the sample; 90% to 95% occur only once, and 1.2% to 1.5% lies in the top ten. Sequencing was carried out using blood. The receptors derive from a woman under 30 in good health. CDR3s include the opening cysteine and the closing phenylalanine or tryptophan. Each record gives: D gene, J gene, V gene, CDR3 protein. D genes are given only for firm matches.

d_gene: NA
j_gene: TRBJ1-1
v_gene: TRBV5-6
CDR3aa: CASNLGRFLTEAFF

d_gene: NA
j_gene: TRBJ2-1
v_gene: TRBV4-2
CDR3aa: CASSQDLVDSSYNEQFF

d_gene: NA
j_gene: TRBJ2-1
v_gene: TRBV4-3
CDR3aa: CASSREIYNEQFF

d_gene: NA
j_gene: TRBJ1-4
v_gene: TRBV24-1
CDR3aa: CATSDRTEFGEKLFF

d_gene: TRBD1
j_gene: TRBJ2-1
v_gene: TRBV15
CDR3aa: CATRDREPYNEQFF

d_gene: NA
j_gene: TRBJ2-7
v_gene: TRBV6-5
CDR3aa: CASGSGAHEQYF

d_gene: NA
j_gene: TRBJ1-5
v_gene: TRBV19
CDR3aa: CASSLDGGYSNQPQHF

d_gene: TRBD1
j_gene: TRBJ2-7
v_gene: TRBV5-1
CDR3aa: CASSSAGTGAYEQYF

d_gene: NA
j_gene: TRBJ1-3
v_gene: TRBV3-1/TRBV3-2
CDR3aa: CASSAHLLGNTIYF

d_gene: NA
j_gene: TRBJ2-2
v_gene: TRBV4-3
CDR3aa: CASSLLLRRAIGELFF

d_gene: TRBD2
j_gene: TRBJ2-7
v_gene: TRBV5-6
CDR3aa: CASSEMGLALYEQYF

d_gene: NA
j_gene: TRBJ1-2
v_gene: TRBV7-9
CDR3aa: CASSLARADYGYTF

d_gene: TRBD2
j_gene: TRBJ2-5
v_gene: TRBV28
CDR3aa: CASRLAGGQETQYF

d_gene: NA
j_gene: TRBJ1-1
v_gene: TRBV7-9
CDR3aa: CASSLYTNTEAFF

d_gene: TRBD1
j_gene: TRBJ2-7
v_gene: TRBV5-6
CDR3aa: CASSRTGVNEQYF

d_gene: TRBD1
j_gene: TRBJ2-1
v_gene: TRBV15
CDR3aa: CATSRGRGLDEQFF

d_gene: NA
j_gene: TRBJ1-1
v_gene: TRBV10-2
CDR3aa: CASSGGRTGSGTEAFF

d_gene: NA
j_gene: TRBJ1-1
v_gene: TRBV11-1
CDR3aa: CASSLHPFVGNTEAFF

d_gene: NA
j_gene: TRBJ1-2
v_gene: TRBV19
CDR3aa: CASSIIGQMLNYGYTF

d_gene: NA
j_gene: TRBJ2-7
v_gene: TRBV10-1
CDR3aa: CASSPGENEQYF

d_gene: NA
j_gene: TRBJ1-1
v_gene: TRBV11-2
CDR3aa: CASSEPYGGSAAFF

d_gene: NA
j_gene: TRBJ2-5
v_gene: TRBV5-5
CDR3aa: CASSLETAMFLETQYF